This TCR beta chain was documented in a study of T cells in Graves' hyperthyroidism and ophthalmopathy. J lost 0 bases, V lost 6 bases, and 4 bases had no gene match. CDR1 MDHEN and CDR2 SYDVKM come from the germline V gene. CDR3 size: 15 residues. The CDR3 regions of TCR beta were amplified from RNA transcripts. The TCR CDR3 first-round RT-PCR relied on the HTBI primer set. Each CDR3 protein gets one entry after TCRdb re-called the multiplex PCR reads with MiXCR. The sample comprises roughly 740,000 distinct CDR3 sequences, 16% of which are singletons, and under 10% rests with the top ten. This clonotype was observed at least ten times.

Sequencing was carried out using blood. This TCR came from a man between 18 and 29 years old with Graves' hyperthyroidism. The chain combines TRBV28 with TRBJ2-1; TRBD2 matches 8 bases. CDR3 nucleotide sequence: TGTGCCAGCAGGACCGGGACTAGCTCCTACAATGAGCAGTTCTTC. Amino acids: CASRTGTSSYNEQFF.